This entry features one T cell receptor beta chain sequence. What it recognizes is unknown. The data were obtained in a study of identical twins. The V gene end was trimmed by 1 base and the J gene end by 5 bases; junction bases not matched to a gene: 9. This CDR3 is built from 16 residues. CDR1 is MDHEN, CDR2 SYDVKM, per germline. General study points: Rather than following the same donors, the conclusions depended on cross-sectional statistical analysis. The study found weaker excess twin sharing in beta out-of-frame sequences. Analyses of zero insertions could be partly confounded by invariant MAIT and iNKT cells.

Each CDR3 protein is one row after TCRdb ran MiXCR on the 5' RACE reads. The repertoire holds 1.5 million to 2 million distinct CDR3 sequences, about 32% seen once, with 0.25% to 0.3% in the top ten. The chain couples TRBV28 to TRBJ2-5, with 8 bases that match TRBD1. The source material was cord blood. This clonotype was obtained from a newborn girl in good health. The CDR3, as DNA: TGTGCCAGCAGTTTATATCAGCGGACAGGGAAGGAGACCCAGTACTTC. Its protein is CASSLYQRTGKETQYF.